The text below deals with one T cell receptor (beta chain). This clonotype has more than one count but fewer than ten. Its specific antigen is unknown. No base quality values were provided; no much bigger clone lies one nucleotide off. The data were taken from a study of molecular identifiers for immune sequencing clone quantification (dated by TCRdb to between 2018 and 2020). Broadly, across the study: For a replicate experiment, the RNA from either about 20,000 or 100,000 naive CD8 T cells was divided into five aliquots, and four of those aliquots went on to sequencing. This methods study used CD8 T cells to benchmark TCR RNA copy counting and molecular-identifier clustering-based TCR repertoire sequencing (MIDCIRS). Paper-wide results and their limitations: When barcode sub-clustering was not used, chimeric consensus sequences inflated TCR diversity, with chimeras reaching as high as 47%. Naive libraries contained spiked-in Jurkat TCR RNA (around eleven copies' worth), which is not part of the donor repertoire. In CMV-specific effector cells, over 97% of molecules were held by clones above 20 RNA copies, whereas under 1% of molecules were held by such clones in naive cells. A single cell's worth of spiked-in Jurkat TCR RNA was reported detectable even among one million naive CD8 T cells. Modeling gave about three recovered TCR RNA copies per cell versus approximately 9 by digital PCR, implying approximately 30% capture efficiency. Identical TCR molecules sharing a barcode could cause highly expanded clone sizes to be underestimated.

Trimming removed 0 bases from V and 2 bases from J, leaving 14 bases between the germline ends. The CDR3 holds 16 amino acids from the cysteine to the phenylalanine. Only the CDR3 part of the read is kept: 48 bases, read in frame from the first base. CDR1 SGHAT and CDR2 FQNNGV are derived from the germline V gene. Library preparation used PCR. The run used an Illumina HiSeq 4000. Bulk TCR libraries were prepared as previously described, using TCR primers listed in Table S5. Total RNA was purified with the Qiagen AllPrep DNA/RNA kit. Before any analysis, reads coming from multiple sequencing runs of the same library were combined into one pool. On the study's bioinformatics: Reads were retained only if an exact TCR constant sequence was present, and the retained reads were trimmed to 150 nt and grouped according to their 12-nt molecular barcodes. Reads in each barcode group were sub-clustered using a 15% Levenshtein threshold, and a quality-weighted consensus sequence was built for each RNA molecule. Non-functional sequences were removed, as were lower-count sequences one edit away from another. Based on a fit of two negative binomial distributions, barcode sub-clusters having less than 20% of the maximum read count were discarded. TCRdb applied fastp at Q25 and MiXCR to the public reads, then kept only in-frame beta chains. Under each unique CDR3 protein, matching rows form one entry showing the most common genes and DNA. TCRdb assigned the V and J calls; the authors' analysis was not used. The sample table holds 75,000 to 100,000 distinct CDR3 sequences, of which roughly 19% were seen once. Jointly, the top ten make up 0.7% to 0.95% of the sample.

Libraries of naive CD8 T cells were generated from about 19,000 to 1,100,000 sorted cells, with 10%, 30% or 50% of the purified RNA used. Naive CD8 T cells were FACS-sorted as CD8+CD4-CCR7+CD45RA+ on a BD FACSAria II into RLT Plus buffer. Detection sensitivity was tested by spiking Jurkat RNA equal to roughly ten TCR copies' worth into samples containing about 20,000-1,000,000 naive CD8 T cells. Enrichment of CD8 T cells was done with RosetteSep CD8+ T Cell Enrichment Cocktail plus Ficoll-Paque, and ACK red cell lysis came afterward. The receptor was derived from a human donor in good health. Some libraries in this study had Jurkat cell RNA spiked in. The sequenced sample was naive CD8+ T cells from blood, with Jurkat cell RNA spiked in. The label giving this sample's cell subset or site can be read as: FACS-sorted CD8+CD4-CCR7+CD45RA+ naive T cells. The chain was built from TRBV11-2 and TRBJ2-7; no D gene is confidently identified. The encoded CDR3 is CASSLDFQAATYEQYF. Here is the DNA: TGTGCCAGCAGCTTAGATTTCCAGGCCGCAACCTACGAGCAGTACTTC.